This T cell receptor beta chain appears in the sequencing data of a study of blood T cell repertoires in COVID-19. Study-level information: Samples taken during acute and convalescent COVID-19 were collected in the United States, Italy and Spain.

Trimming pared 5 bases from V and 13 bases from J, leaving 11 bases between. CDR1 and CDR2 (germline): GTSNPN, SVGIG (reference sequence). The CDR3 is made up of 10 amino acids. Per the original data handling: Amplification of reference gene primers provided the estimated nucleated cell counts. The assay was immunoSEQ multiplex PCR, and TCRdb's table has in-frame clones only and misses some. V and J calls and clone size follow that table, whereas D and trimming were derived from the DNA. The sample carries about 260,000 clones, 83% recorded once. This TCR was sampled from a woman between 50 and 59 years old who had recovered from COVID-19. V gene TRBV30 combines with J gene TRBJ2-2; D is undetermined. The sequenced material came from peripheral blood. DNA for the CDR3: TGTGCCTGGGGTCCCGGTGGGCTGTTTTTT. Its protein product is CAWGPGGLFF.